The 8 T cell receptor beta chains given below trace back to one sample, sequenced in a study of graft-versus-host responses after intestinal transplantation. Only in-frame clones appear in the TCRdb table, and some are missing; sequencing was by immunoSEQ multiplex PCR. The table lists some 100,000 clones, less than 90% of them singletons. Their target antigens are unknown. The source was unstimulated CD4+ T cells sorted from spleen or lymph node cells, collected before transplant. The receptors derive from a human donor who was the organ donor for an intestinal transplant.

The chain recombines TRBV30 with TRBJ2-3; 7 bases line up with TRBD2. The CDR3 sequence is 13 residues long. V was clipped by 2 bases and J by 4 bases; unmatched bases: 3. CDR1 and CDR2 from the germline V gene are GTSNPN and SVGIG (reference sequence). The CDR3 coding sequence is TGTGCCTGGAGTTGGACTAGTTCAGATACGCAGTATTTT. This encodes CAWSWTSSDTQYF.

The chain uses TRBV11-2 and TRBJ1-6, with D tentatively TRBD1 (6 bases). Germline V gives CDR1 SGHAT, CDR2 FQNNGV. This CDR3 comprises 15 residues. Deletions cut 2 bases from V and 5 bases from J, with 10 bases between. The CDR3 region has the DNA TGTGCCAGCAGCTTATCCGGACAGAATAATTCACCCCTCCACTTT. Residues: CASSLSGQNNSPLHF.

The chain joins TRBV2 to TRBJ2-7, with 7 bases matching TRBD2. CDR1 is SNHLY and CDR2 is FYNNEI in the germline V gene. The CDR3 runs to 14 residues. With 6 bases clipped from V and 3 bases from J, the junction kept 8 bases outside the gene matches. CDR3 in amino acids: CASRTGRGSYEQYF. Written as DNA, the CDR3 is TGTGCCAGCAGAACTGGGCGGGGGAGCTACGAGCAGTACTTC. Filled out from reference TRBV2 and TRBJ2-7, the complete variable domain reads EPEVTQTPSHQVTQMGQEVILRCVPISNHLYFYWYRQILGQKVEFLVSFYNNEISEKSEIFDDQFSVERPDGSNFTLKIRSTKLEDSAMYFCASRTGRGSYEQYFGPGTRLTVT.

The CDR3 nucleotides read TGCGCCAGCAGTCTCAGGGGGTCGGGAGGCTACACCTTC. It is translated as CASSLRGSGGYTF. V and J are TRBV10-2 and TRBJ1-2; 7 nucleotides match TRBD1. The V gene's germline CDR1 is WSHSY and CDR2 SAAADI. The CDR3 spans 13 residues. The ends lost 5 bases at V and 8 bases at J; junction bases unmatched: 8.

The chain carries TRBV5-1 and TRBJ2-3, with a weak D call TRBD1 (6 bases). Germline-derived CDR1 and CDR2 are SGHRS and YFSETQ. V was clipped by 4 bases and J by 0 bases, with 12 bases between them. The CDR3 extends over 15 amino acids. CDR3 amino acids: CASSPTGDSTDTQYF. In nucleotides, the CDR3 is TGCGCCAGCAGCCCGACAGGTGATAGCACAGATACGCAGTATTTT.

The chain carries TRBV4-1 and TRBJ2-7, with D perhaps TRBD2 (5 bases). Germline V gene lookup returns CDR1 MGHRA and CDR2 YSYEKL. The CDR3 length is 15 residues. Deletions cut 2 bases from V and 3 bases from J, with 14 bases between. This CDR3 reads CASSQPGRGDYEQYF. In DNA, the CDR3 is TGCGCCAGCAGCCAACCAGGACGGGGAGACTACGAGCAGTACTTC.

The rearrangement uses TRBV14 and TRBJ1-4, with D possibly matching TRBD1 (6 bases). Germline lookup yields CDR1 SGHDN and CDR2 FVKESK. The ends were cut back, 6 bases at V and 0 bases at J, with 8 bases in the middle. There are 14 residues in the CDR3. The CDR3 spells CASRRTATNEKLFF. The CDR3 nucleotides are TGTGCCAGCAGGCGGACAGCAACTAATGAAAAACTGTTTTTT.

The V and J genes are TRBV11-3 and TRBJ2-5; no clear D gene. There are 13 residues in the CDR3. V gave up 1 base and J gave up 5 bases, with 8 bases separating them. The V gene's germline CDR1 is SGHNT and CDR2 YENEEA. DNA of the CDR3: TGTGCCAGCAGCTTAGCACCGTACGAGACCCAGTACTTC. It specifies CASSLAPYETQYF.